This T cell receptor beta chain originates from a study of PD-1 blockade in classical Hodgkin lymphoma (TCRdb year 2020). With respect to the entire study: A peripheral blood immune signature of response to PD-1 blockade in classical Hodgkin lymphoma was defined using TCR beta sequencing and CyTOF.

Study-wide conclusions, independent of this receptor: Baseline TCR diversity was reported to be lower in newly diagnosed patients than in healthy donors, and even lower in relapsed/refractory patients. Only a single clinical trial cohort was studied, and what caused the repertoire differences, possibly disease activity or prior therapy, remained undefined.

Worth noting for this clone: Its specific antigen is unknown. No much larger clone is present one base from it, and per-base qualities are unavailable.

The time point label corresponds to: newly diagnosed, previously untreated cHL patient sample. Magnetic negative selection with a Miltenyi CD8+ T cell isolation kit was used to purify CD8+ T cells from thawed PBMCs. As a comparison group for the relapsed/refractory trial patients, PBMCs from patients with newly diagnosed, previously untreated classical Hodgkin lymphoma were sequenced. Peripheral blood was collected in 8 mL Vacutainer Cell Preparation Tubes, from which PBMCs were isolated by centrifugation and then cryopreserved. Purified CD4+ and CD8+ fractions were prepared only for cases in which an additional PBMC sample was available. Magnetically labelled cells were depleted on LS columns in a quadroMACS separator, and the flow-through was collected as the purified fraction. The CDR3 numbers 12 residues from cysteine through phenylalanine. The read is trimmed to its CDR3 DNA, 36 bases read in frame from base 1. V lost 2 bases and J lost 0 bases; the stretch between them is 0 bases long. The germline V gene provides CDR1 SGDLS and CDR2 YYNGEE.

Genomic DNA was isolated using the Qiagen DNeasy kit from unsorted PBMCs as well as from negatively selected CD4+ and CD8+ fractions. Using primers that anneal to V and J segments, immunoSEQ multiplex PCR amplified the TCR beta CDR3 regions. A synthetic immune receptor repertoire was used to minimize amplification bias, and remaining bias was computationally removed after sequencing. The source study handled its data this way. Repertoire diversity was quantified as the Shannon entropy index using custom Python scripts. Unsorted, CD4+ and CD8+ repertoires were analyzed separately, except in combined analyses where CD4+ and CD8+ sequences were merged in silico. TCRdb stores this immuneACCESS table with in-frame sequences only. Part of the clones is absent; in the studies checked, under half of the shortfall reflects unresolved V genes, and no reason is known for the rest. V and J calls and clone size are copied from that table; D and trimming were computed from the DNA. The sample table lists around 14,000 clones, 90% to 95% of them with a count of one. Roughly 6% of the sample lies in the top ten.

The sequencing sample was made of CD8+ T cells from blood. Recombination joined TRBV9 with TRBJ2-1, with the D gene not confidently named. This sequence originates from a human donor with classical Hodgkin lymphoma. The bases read TGTGCCAGCAGCGTCTCCTACAATGAGCAGTTCTTC. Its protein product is CASSVSYNEQFF.